This T cell receptor beta chain was observed in a study of CD8 T cells in Susac syndrome. About this clonotype: The target antigen is unknown.

RNA totalling roughly 0.45 to 1 ug underwent reverse transcription with random hexamers. immunoSEQ multiplex PCR amplified TCR beta CDR3 across 54 Vbeta, 13 Jbeta. MiXCR, applied by TCRdb to the immunoSEQ multiplex PCR reads, yields one record per CDR3 protein. In the table there are 250,000 to 300,000 distinct CDR3 sequences, about nine tenths of which are singletons. Broader study findings: The study recognized that its TCR sequencing and HLA analysis covered a relatively small number of individuals.

Germline V gene data show CDR1 as MNHEY and CDR2 as SVGAGI. This CDR3 comprises 14 residues. V dropped 6 bases and J dropped 4 bases, with 15 bases sitting between them. Sequencing was performed on CD8+ T cells from PBMCs. The clonotype comes from a human donor with multiple sclerosis. V is TRBV6-5 and J is TRBJ1-2, with D unresolved. The CDR3 nucleotides read TGTGCCAGCAGCCACCCCGGGTCGGGCTATGGCTACACCTTC. It encodes CASSHPGSGYGYTF.